This T cell receptor (beta chain) is from a study of T cells after yellow fever vaccination. Study-level background: Preparation of fractions with low cell numbers was performed using SMART-Seq v4 Ultra Low Input. Overall study findings and caveats: Weaker overall was a secondary response that nonetheless peaked faster, on day 5 versus 15.

Germline V lookup: CDR1 SGHDT, CDR2 YYEEEE. The V gene end was trimmed by 3 bases and the J gene end by 4 bases; junction bases not matched to a gene: 2. The CDR3 runs 13 residues. This clonotype was counted ten times or more. Its antigen is currently unknown. For TCR, cDNA came from 5'RACE template switching, which added a universal primer site and UMIs. TCRdb recomputed calls from the 5' RACE reads with MiXCR, one row per CDR3 protein. The data contain around 140,000 distinct CDR3 sequences, 5% to 7.5% of them seen just once; the ten biggest clones take up more than 0.6%. The origin of this receptor is a man aged 25-40 years who received the YFV17D yellow fever vaccine. Sequences were derived from CD4+ T cells sorted from PBMCs, sampled 10 days after the yellow fever booster vaccination. This chain joins TRBV5-6 and TRBJ2-5; TRBD1 agrees at 8 bases. In DNA form, the CDR3 reads TGTGCCAGCAGCTATGACAGGGGAGAGACCCAGTACTTC. Its translation: CASSYDRGETQYF.